This T cell receptor (beta chain) was captured by sequencing in a study of T cell responses to AZD1222 COVID-19 vaccine. General study findings and limits: With dominance at 160-218 and 743-854, vaccine-associated CD4 TCRs spanned spike. Nearly half of spike-specific TCRs reportedly target variant regions that are unmutated in the B.1.351 and B.1.1.7 variants.

Trimming pared 5 bases from V and 0 bases from J, leaving 14 bases between. The CDR3 has 15 amino acids. Germline CDR1 reads SGHRS; CDR2 reads YFSETQ. This clone appeared a few times. What it binds is not known. Sequencing used immunoSEQ multiplex PCR; TCRdb keeps in-frame clones, though not all of them. The data contain over 150,000 clones, 70% to 90% of them singletons. The TCR sequence derives from an adult who received the AZD1222 COVID-19 vaccine. Sequencing used peripheral blood, obtained 28 days after the second AZD1222 dose. The rearrangement joins TRBV5-1 to TRBJ1-1; D is possibly TRBD1 (6 bases). CDR3 coding DNA: TGCGCCAGCAGGGGCACAGGGACCATGAACACTGAAGCTTTCTTT. It specifies CASRGTGTMNTEAFF.